The 13 T cell receptor beta chains presented below share a single source sample, sequenced in a study of T-cell reconstitution after alpha-beta-depleted transplantation in children. Unique molecular identifiers featured in how the TCRbeta library was prepared. One entry per CDR3 protein, called by TCRdb with MiXCR from the PCR reads. This sample has about 240,000 distinct CDR3 sequences, with about 23% found just once. The sample was PBMCs, taken before TCRalphabeta/CD19-depleted stem cell transplant. The source of these receptors is a girl between 2 and 10 years old with Fanconi anemia, due to receive a stem cell transplant.

The table lists this clonotype with a few counts. This chain uses TRBV20-1 with TRBJ2-1; D perhaps matches TRBD2 (6 bases). CDR1 is DFQATT and CDR2 is SNEGSKA in the germline V gene (reference sequence). CDR3 length equals 15 residues. The V and J ends lost 3 bases and 3 bases respectively, with 15 bases between them. The CDR3 nucleotides are TGCAGTGCTAGCCGACGGGGGAGTTTCTACAATGAGCAGTTCTTC. Its translation is CSASRRGSFYNEQFF.

This chain joins TRBV9 and TRBJ2-2; D not resolved. The CDR3 consists of 15 residues. Germline CDR1 is SGDLS and CDR2 is YYNGEE. Trimming cost V 0 bases and J 0 bases, with 6 bases left between them. Here the CDR3 DNA reads TGTGCCAGCAGCGTAGCGGTCGCGAACACCGGGGAGCTGTTTTTT. Amino acids: CASSVAVANTGELFF.

The J gene is TRBJ2-5, the V gene TRBV6-1, with D unclear. The V and J ends lost 6 bases and 5 bases respectively, with 16 bases between them. CDR1 MNHNS and CDR2 SASEGT come from the germline V gene. This CDR3 region has 14 residues. The CDR3 reads CASSQIGSSETQYF. The CDR3 coding sequence is TGTGCCAGCAGCCAAATCGGGTCGAGTGAGACCCAGTACTTC.

J is TRBJ2-1 and V is TRBV9; D unclear. The CDR3 loop spans 12 amino acids. V was shortened by 5 bases and J by 2 bases, with 5 bases between the two germline ends. Looked up from germline, CDR1 is SGDLS and CDR2 is YYNGEE. The CDR3 spells CASSGTYNEQFF. CDR3 DNA: TGTGCCAGCAGTGGGACCTACAATGAGCAGTTCTTC.

This clonotype showed up many times. The chain employs TRBV7-2 and TRBJ2-7; D perhaps matches TRBD2 (6 bases). Germline V lookup: CDR1 SGHTA, CDR2 FQGNSA. The CDR3 is 17 amino acids. The ends were cut back, 0 bases at V and 4 bases at J, with 19 bases in the middle. The DNA for the CDR3 is TGTGCCAGCAGCTTAGCTTCCGGAGCCGGGACTCTATACGAGCAGTACTTC. This codes for CASSLASGAGTLYEQYF.

This clonotype was recorded a few times. The chain employs TRBV27 and TRBJ1-1, with a possible D match to TRBD1 (6 bases). From germline, CDR1 is MNHEY and CDR2 SMNVEV (reference sequence). The germline V and J ends were trimmed by 0 bases and 3 bases, with 17 bases remaining between them. The CDR3 runs to 17 residues. CDR3 amino acids: CASSLSLQGPTDTEAFF. In nucleotides, the CDR3 is TGTGCCAGCAGTTTATCCCTACAGGGCCCCACTGACACTGAAGCTTTCTTT.

This clonotype came up many times. The V and J genes are TRBV6-5 and TRBJ2-7, with a tentative D call TRBD1 (6 bases). This CDR3 contains 16 residues. Germline CDR1 and CDR2: MNHEY and SVGAGI. V was shortened by 2 bases and J by 5 bases, with 19 bases between the two germline ends. The CDR3 bases are TGTGCCAGCAGTTACCAGCAAGTTACAGGGTGGCACGAGCAGTACTTC. Residues: CASSYQQVTGWHEQYF.

Many counts were recorded for this clonotype. The chain links TRBV29-1 to TRBJ2-7; D is unclear. V gave up 0 bases and J gave up 0 bases, with 6 bases separating them. The CDR3 totals 13 residues. Germline-derived CDR1 and CDR2 are SQVTM and ANQGSEA. The CDR3 region is CSVEERSSYEQYF. In DNA, the CDR3 is TGCAGCGTTGAAGAGCGGAGCTCCTACGAGCAGTACTTC.

Only a few counts were recorded for this clonotype. The chain combines TRBV29-1 with TRBJ2-7; 7 bases map to TRBD2. V lost 1 base, J lost 5 bases, and 11 bases stayed unmatched. The CDR3 loop spans 15 amino acids. Germline V lookup: CDR1 SQVTM, CDR2 ANQGSEA. CDR3 residues: CSVEVLLGGGNEQYF. The CDR3 DNA reads TGCAGCGTTGAAGTGTTATTGGGGGGGGGGAACGAGCAGTACTTC.

This clonotype has more than one count but fewer than ten. The genes are TRBV29-1 and TRBJ2-7, with 7 bases identical to TRBD1. The germline gives CDR1 SQVTM, CDR2 ANQGSEA. The CDR3 has 15 amino acids. J lost 1 base, V lost 1 base, and 7 bases had no gene match. DNA of the CDR3: TGCAGCGTTGAAGGCCAGGGACAGTCTTCCTACGAGCAGTACTTC. Translating gives CSVEGQGQSSYEQYF.

The chain employs TRBV19 and TRBJ2-1, with TRBD2 matching 8 bases. With 6 bases clipped from V and 0 bases from J, the junction kept 7 bases outside the gene matches. The germline CDR1 and CDR2 sequences are LNHDA and SQIVND (reference sequence). The CDR3 is 16 residues long. The CDR3 reads CASREAGGSSYNEQFF. The CDR3 DNA reads TGTGCCAGTAGGGAGGCGGGGGGTAGCTCCTACAATGAGCAGTTCTTC.

This chain links TRBV20-1 with TRBJ2-7; 11 nucleotides match TRBD2. J was trimmed by 5 bases and V by 3 bases; bases with no gene match: 6. The CDR3 extends over 14 amino acids. Germline-derived CDR1 and CDR2 are DFQATT and SNEGSKA (reference sequence). This CDR3 is CSASSLAGGHEQYF. The CDR3 region has the DNA TGCAGTGCTAGTTCCCTAGCGGGGGGACACGAGCAGTACTTC.

In this sample, this clonotype turned up many times. The rearrangement links TRBV29-1 to TRBJ2-3; 8 bases fit TRBD1. The CDR3 totals 15 residues. V shed 7 bases, J shed 0 bases, and the junction held 9 bases outside the gene matches. Germline V CDR1 and CDR2: SQVTM, ANQGSEA. The CDR3 coding sequence is TGCAGCGCCTTTGGGACAGGAGGAAGCACAGATACGCAGTATTTT. This encodes CSAFGTGGSTDTQYF.